This entry describes one T cell receptor beta chain. Trimming removed 2 bases from V and 0 bases from J, with 10 bases in between. The V gene's germline CDR1 is SNHLY and CDR2 FYNNEI. The CDR3 spans 16 residues. Using immunoSEQ multiplex PCR, the repertoire was profiled, and TCRdb retains in-frame clones only, with some absent. The sample has fewer than 400,000 clones, approximately 85% seen once. The source of the sample is a study of blood T cell repertoires in COVID-19. Participants had their cohort set by participant-reported clinical history. The rearrangement uses TRBV2 and TRBJ1-4; D is unresolved. The sequencing input was PBMCs or T cells enriched from blood (not recorded which). This receptor was identified in a man aged 25 to 45 who had recovered from COVID-19. The DNA for the CDR3 is TGTGCCAGCAGTGAATGGCAGTTGGCAACTAATGAAAAACTGTTTTTT. Translated: CASSEWQLATNEKLFF. The entire variable domain, with the rest obtained from reference TRBV2 and TRBJ1-4, is as follows: EPEVTQTPSHQVTQMGQEVILRCVPISNHLYFYWYRQILGQKVEFLVSFYNNEISEKSEIFDDQFSVERPDGSNFTLKIRSTKLEDSAMYFCASSEWQLATNEKLFFGSGTQLSVL.